Presented here are 30 T cell receptor beta chains from one specimen sequenced in a study of neoadjuvant nivolumab and ipilimumab in lung cancer. Sequencing was performed with immunoSEQ multiplex PCR; in TCRdb, only in-frame clones are kept and a portion is missing. The sample yields several thousand clones, about nine tenths seen once. Material: tumor tissue, obtained after neoadjuvant nivolumab, alone or with ipilimumab, at or shortly before surgery. These receptors were collected from an adult with non-small cell lung cancer. Some clones in this sample may be carry-over from other donors' samples.

This clone was observed once. CDR3 coding DNA: TGTGCCATCAGTGAGTCTACGGGAAGTCTGTTCCAAGAGACCCAGTACTTC. It yields the protein CAISESTGSLFQETQYF. This chain links TRBV10-3 with TRBJ2-5; weak D call: TRBD2 (5 bases). Trimming stripped 0 bases from V and 1 base from J, with 15 bases between. This CDR3 comprises 17 residues. Germline V CDR1 and CDR2: ENHRY, SYGVKD.

This clone was observed a few times. The chain combines TRBV10-2 with TRBJ1-5; possible D gene TRBD1, 6 bases. This CDR3 is built from 17 residues. V was pared by 0 bases and J by 3 bases, with 15 bases between. CDR1 is WSHSY and CDR2 is SAAADI in the germline V gene. The CDR3 reads CASSESPYRAHNQPQHF. In DNA, the CDR3 is TGCGCCAGCAGTGAGTCTCCATACAGGGCTCACAATCAGCCCCAGCATTTT.

The chain employs TRBV6-6 and TRBJ1-1; D possibly corresponds to TRBD1 (6 bases). The germline V gene encodes CDR1 MNHNY and CDR2 SVGAGI (reference sequence). V was pared by 4 bases and J by 4 bases, with 7 bases between. This CDR3 has 12 residues. In nucleotides, the CDR3 is TGTGCCAGCAGTTGGGACACCACTGAAGCTTTCTTT. Its translation: CASSWDTTEAFF.

The V call is TRBV10-1, the J call TRBJ2-3; a possible D gene is TRBD2 (7 bases). Trimming stripped 0 bases from V and 3 bases from J, with 16 bases between. This CDR3 has 17 amino acids. Germline loops: CDR1 WNHNN, CDR2 SYGVQD (reference sequence). DNA for the CDR3: TGCGCCAGCAGTGAGTCTCCTAGCGGAGGGGGTACAGATACGCAGTATTTT. Its translation is CASSESPSGGGTDTQYF.

The CDR3 nucleotides are TGTGCCAGCAGCCCCCTAGCGAAACTGAACACCGGGGAGCTGTTTTTT. It codes for CASSPLAKLNTGELFF. The rearrangement links TRBV7-8 to TRBJ2-2; maybe TRBD2 (6 bases). Deletions cut 5 bases from V and 1 base from J, with 14 bases between. This CDR3 region has 16 residues. CDR1 and CDR2 from the germline V gene are SGHVS and FQNEAQ.

Only one count was recorded for this clone. This chain links TRBV6-6 with TRBJ2-7, with TRBD2 as a possible D gene (5 bases). The germline gives CDR1 MNHNY, CDR2 SVGAGI (reference sequence). The CDR3 extends over 13 amino acids. Trimming pared 10 bases from V and 1 base from J, leaving 14 bases between. Here the CDR3 reads CATPDGDSYEQYF. The CDR3, as DNA: TGTGCCACCCCAGACGGGGATTCCTACGAGCAGTACTTC.

The J gene is TRBJ2-3, the V gene TRBV11-3; D is perhaps TRBD2 (6 bases). The germline CDR1 and CDR2 sequences are SGHNT and YENEEA. This CDR3 has 18 residues. Deletions cut 4 bases from V and 2 bases from J, with 22 bases between. CDR3 bases: TGTGCCAGCAGCTCAAAAAAAGATCGGGGGATTCTCACAGATACGCAGTATTTT. Protein sequence: CASSSKKDRGILTDTQYF.

This chain joins TRBV4-1 and TRBJ1-2; possibly TRBD1 for D (5 bases). The CDR3 is made up of 15 amino acids. CDR1 and CDR2 (germline): MGHRA, YSYEKL. Trimming removed 1 base from V and 2 bases from J, with 11 bases in between. This chain's CDR3 is CASSQAGTLNYGYTF. As DNA, the CDR3 is TGCGCCAGCAGCCAAGCTGGGACTCTAAACTATGGCTACACCTTC.

This chain joins TRBV19 and TRBJ2-6; 9 nucleotides match TRBD1. The CDR3 sequence is 16 residues long. Germline V lookup: CDR1 LNHDA, CDR2 SQIVND (reference sequence). V shed 11 bases and J 0 bases; nucleotides not matched to a gene: 8. In DNA, the CDR3 is TGTGCCGTTAACAGGGGGCTCCCCTCTGGGGCCAACGTCCTGACTTTC. Residues: CAVNRGLPSGANVLTF.

The rearrangement uses TRBV30 and TRBJ1-2; D is uncertain. This CDR3 has 14 amino acids. Germline assignment: CDR1 GTSNPN and CDR2 SVGIG (reference sequence). V gave up 0 bases and J gave up 4 bases, with 12 bases separating them. The DNA for the CDR3 is TGTGCCTGGAGTGTACGTTCCACAGCCTATGGCTACACCTTC. Its protein product is CAWSVRSTAYGYTF.

The CDR3 loop reads CASSAPGQGTYGYTF. The CDR3 nucleotides are TGTGCCAGCAGTGCCCCGGGACAGGGTACCTATGGCTACACCTTC. The chain has TRBV25-1 and TRBJ1-2, with TRBD1 matching 9 bases. Germline assignment: CDR1 MGHDK and CDR2 SYGVNS. This CDR3 region has 15 residues. V was clipped by 4 bases and J by 4 bases; unmatched bases: 7.

The chain is built from TRBV6-6 and TRBJ2-7; D remains unclear. This CDR3 has 12 amino acids. CDR1 and CDR2 from the germline V gene are MNHNY and SVGAGI (reference sequence). Trimming removed 2 bases at V and 5 bases at J, with 7 bases between. The DNA for the CDR3 is TGTGCCAGCAGTTACGGAATGGACGAGCAGTACTTC. Its translation: CASSYGMDEQYF.

J is TRBJ2-2 and V is TRBV19; 7 bases agree with TRBD1. V was clipped by 7 bases and J by 4 bases; unmatched bases: 6. Per germline, CDR1 LNHDA and CDR2 SQIVND (reference sequence). The CDR3 totals 14 residues. The chain's CDR3 is CASMRQGPTGELFF. The CDR3 DNA reads TGTGCCAGTATGCGACAGGGTCCCACCGGGGAGCTGTTTTTT. Based on the CDR3 plus reference TRBV19 and TRBJ2-2, the full variable domain is DGGITQSPKYLFRKEGQNVTLSCEQNLNHDAMYWYRQDPGQGLRLIYYSQIVNDFQKGDIAEGYSVSREKKESFPLTVTSAQKNPTAFYLCASMRQGPTGELFFGEGSRLTVL.

The chain uses TRBV6-5 and TRBJ2-1; 8 bases match TRBD2. Germline V gene data show CDR1 as MNHEY and CDR2 as SVGAGI. The CDR3 has 13 residues. After removal of 7 bases from V and 9 bases from J, the junction contained 8 bases not matched to a gene. CDR3 nucleotides: TGTGCCAGCAATATCCCGGGGGGGGCTGAGCAGTTCTTC. Translating gives CASNIPGGAEQFF.

V usage is TRBV18 and J usage is TRBJ1-3; D is unclear. The CDR3 extends over 12 amino acids. Trimming pared 3 bases from V and 4 bases from J, leaving 4 bases between. Germline V CDR1 and CDR2: KGHSH, LQKENI. CDR3 nucleotide sequence: TGTGCCAGCTCACCTTTAGGAAACACCATATATTTT. Translated, it gives CASSPLGNTIYF. Combining the CDR3 with reference TRBV18 and TRBJ1-3 gives the whole variable domain NAGVMQNPRHLVRRRGQEARLRCSPMKGHSHVYWYRQLPEEGLKFMVYLQKENIIDESGMPKERFSAEFPKEGPSILRIQQVVRGDSAAYFCASSPLGNTIYFGEGSWLTVV.

This chain links TRBV6-5 with TRBJ1-2; 7 positions match TRBD1. This CDR3 comprises 14 residues. The germline CDR1 and CDR2 sequences are MNHEY and SVGAGI. V was clipped by 7 bases and J by 4 bases; unmatched bases: 9. The CDR3 DNA is TGTGCCAGCACCACCGACAGGGCCGGCTATGGCTACACCTTC. Residues: CASTTDRAGYGYTF.

This clone has a single count. V is TRBV29-1 and J is TRBJ1-1; D is uncertain. Germline-derived CDR1 and CDR2 are SQVTM and ANQGSEA. The CDR3 contains 13 residues. The germline V and J ends were trimmed by 5 bases and 1 base, with 11 bases remaining between them. CDR3 bases: TGCAGCGTTAGACGGCAGGAGAACACTGAAGCTTTCTTT. It encodes CSVRRQENTEAFF.

This clone appeared once. This chain links TRBV19 with TRBJ2-1; tentatively, D is TRBD2 (6 bases). V was trimmed by 4 bases and J by 6 bases, leaving 10 bases between them. CDR1 and CDR2 (germline): LNHDA, SQIVND (reference sequence). The CDR3 consists of 13 residues. Here the CDR3 reads CASSTGLSNEQFF. The CDR3 DNA reads TGTGCCAGTAGTACGGGACTTAGCAATGAGCAGTTCTTC.

The chain combines TRBV25-1 with TRBJ2-5; the match to TRBD2 covers 15 bases. The ends lost 4 bases at V and 6 bases at J; junction bases unmatched: 6. The CDR3 consists of 16 residues. The germline gives CDR1 MGHDK, CDR2 SYGVNS. This chain's CDR3 is CASSVGLAGGGKTQYF. CDR3 nucleotides: TGTGCCAGCAGTGTCGGACTAGCGGGAGGGGGAAAGACCCAGTACTTC. Full variable domain (rest looked up from reference TRBV25-1 and TRBJ2-5): EADIYQTPRYLVIGTGKKITLECSQTMGHDKMYWYQQDPGMELHLIHYSYGVNSTEKGDLSSESTVSRIRTEHFPLTLESARPSHTSQYLCASSVGLAGGGKTQYFGPGTRLLVL.

The chain has TRBV5-5 and TRBJ1-2; 8 bases fit TRBD1. The CDR3 is made up of 13 amino acids. CDR1 and CDR2 from the germline V gene are SGHKS and YYEKEE (reference sequence). V lost 1 base to trimming and J lost 8 bases; unmatched junction nucleotides: 4. CDR3 protein: CASSLQGAGGYTF. The CDR3 nucleotides are TGTGCCAGCAGCTTGCAGGGGGCTGGCGGCTACACCTTC.

V usage is TRBV7-9 and J usage is TRBJ1-1, with D uncertain. Germline lookup yields CDR1 SEHNR and CDR2 FQNEAQ (reference sequence). CDR3 length: 13 amino acids. V gave up 3 bases and J gave up 5 bases, with 10 bases separating them. The CDR3 sequence is CASSLNGFTEAFF. In nucleotides, the CDR3 is TGTGCCAGCAGCTTGAACGGATTTACTGAAGCTTTCTTT.

A single count supports this clone. This chain connects TRBV4-1 to TRBJ2-1; D is unclear. V was cut by 1 base and J by 8 bases, with 6 bases left in between. The CDR3 sequence is 12 residues long. Germline V CDR1 and CDR2: MGHRA, YSYEKL. The chain's CDR3 is CASSQAWDEQFF. The CDR3 DNA reads TGCGCCAGCAGCCAAGCTTGGGATGAGCAGTTCTTC.

This chain uses TRBV5-1 with TRBJ2-7; 7 bases line up with TRBD2. J was trimmed by 0 bases and V by 4 bases; bases with no gene match: 4. The CDR3 has 14 residues. In germline, CDR1 is SGHRS, CDR2 YFSETQ. CDR3 protein: CASSDWGGSYEQYF. CDR3 DNA: TGCGCCAGCAGCGACTGGGGGGGCTCCTACGAGCAGTACTTC.

The chain couples TRBV29-1 to TRBJ2-1, with D possibly TRBD1 on 6 matching bases. There are 14 residues in the CDR3. Deletions cut 6 bases from V and 2 bases from J, with 14 bases between. Germline V gene data show CDR1 as SQVTM and CDR2 as ANQGSEA. Written as DNA, the CDR3 is TGCAGCGTGAGACGGGACACCACCTACAATGAGCAGTTCTTC. As protein: CSVRRDTTYNEQFF.

The V and J genes are TRBV2 and TRBJ1-2, with 10 bases that match TRBD1. Germline V lookup: CDR1 SNHLY, CDR2 FYNNEI. The J segment lost 4 bases and the V segment lost 0 bases, leaving 11 bases of the junction unmatched. The CDR3 extends over 18 amino acids. In nucleotides, the CDR3 is TGTGCCAGCAGTGAAGCATCGGGACAGGGGAAACGGGGCTATGGCTACACCTTC. The encoded protein is CASSEASGQGKRGYGYTF.

This chain joins TRBV5-5 and TRBJ2-7; D tentatively reads TRBD1 or TRBD2 (6 bases each). Germline values: CDR1 SGHKS, CDR2 YYEKEE (reference sequence). This CDR3 has 15 residues. Trimming took off 3 bases at V and 5 bases at J, with 18 bases between the two ends. This CDR3 reads CASSWSSATGHEQYF. CDR3 bases: TGTGCCAGCAGCTGGTCTAGCGCTACAGGGCACGAGCAGTACTTC.

J is TRBJ2-7 and V is TRBV10-3; the D gene could be TRBD1 or TRBD2 (6 bases each). Germline CDR1 and CDR2: ENHRY and SYGVKD. CDR3 size: 12 residues. V gave up 11 bases and J gave up 7 bases, with 18 bases separating them. The CDR3 DNA follows: TGTGCCGCCAGGGACACCGGGGGAGAGCAGTACTTC. It codes for CAARDTGGEQYF.

The CDR3 region has the DNA TGTGCCAGCAGCAGGGTAGGGGCCTGGGAGACCCAGTACTTC. This encodes CASSRVGAWETQYF. This chain links TRBV2 with TRBJ2-5, with D tentatively TRBD1 (5 bases). The CDR3 extends over 14 amino acids. Germline CDR1 is SNHLY and CDR2 is FYNNEI. V was trimmed by 6 bases and J by 5 bases, leaving 16 bases between them. Full variable domain (rest looked up from reference TRBV2 and TRBJ2-5): EPEVTQTPSHQVTQMGQEVILRCVPISNHLYFYWYRQILGQKVEFLVSFYNNEISEKSEIFDDQFSVERPDGSNFTLKIRSTKLEDSAMYFCASSRVGAWETQYFGPGTRLLVL.

The chain couples TRBV5-4 to TRBJ1-5; TRBD1 might be the D (5 bases). Germline V lookup: CDR1 SGHNT, CDR2 YYREEE (reference sequence). The CDR3 has 14 residues. V gave up 4 bases and J gave up 3 bases, with 11 bases separating them. CDR3 sequence reads: CASSRGPNNQPQHF. The CDR3, as DNA: TGTGCCAGCAGCCGGGGACCGAACAATCAGCCCCAGCATTTT.

This chain joins TRBV21-1 and TRBJ1-2. TRBV21-1 is a listed pseudogene. The CDR3 runs 11 residues. The CDR3 nucleotides read TGTGCCAGCAGCTTAGGCTATGGCTACACCTTC. This encodes CASSLGYGYTF.